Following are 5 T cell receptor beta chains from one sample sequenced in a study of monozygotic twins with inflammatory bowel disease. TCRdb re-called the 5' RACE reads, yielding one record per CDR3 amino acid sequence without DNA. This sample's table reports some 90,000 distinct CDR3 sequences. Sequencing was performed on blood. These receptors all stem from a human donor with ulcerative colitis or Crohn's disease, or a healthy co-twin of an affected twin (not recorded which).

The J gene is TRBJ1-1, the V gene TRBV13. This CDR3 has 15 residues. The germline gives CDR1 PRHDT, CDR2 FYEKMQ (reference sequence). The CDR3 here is CASMGAGIMNTEAFF.

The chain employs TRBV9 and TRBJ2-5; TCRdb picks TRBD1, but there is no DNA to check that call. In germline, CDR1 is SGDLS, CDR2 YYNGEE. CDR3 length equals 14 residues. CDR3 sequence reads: CASSVRDRAETQYF.

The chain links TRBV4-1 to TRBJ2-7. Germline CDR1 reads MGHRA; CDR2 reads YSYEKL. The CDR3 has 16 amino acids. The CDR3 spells CASSQDPGGTSYEQYF.

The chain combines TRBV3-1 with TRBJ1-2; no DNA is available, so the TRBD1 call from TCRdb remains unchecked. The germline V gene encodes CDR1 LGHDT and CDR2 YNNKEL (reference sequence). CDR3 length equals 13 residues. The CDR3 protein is CASSPGINYGYTF.

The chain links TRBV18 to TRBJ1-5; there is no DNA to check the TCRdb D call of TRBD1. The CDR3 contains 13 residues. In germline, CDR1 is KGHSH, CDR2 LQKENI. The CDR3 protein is CASSKGGAQPQHF.